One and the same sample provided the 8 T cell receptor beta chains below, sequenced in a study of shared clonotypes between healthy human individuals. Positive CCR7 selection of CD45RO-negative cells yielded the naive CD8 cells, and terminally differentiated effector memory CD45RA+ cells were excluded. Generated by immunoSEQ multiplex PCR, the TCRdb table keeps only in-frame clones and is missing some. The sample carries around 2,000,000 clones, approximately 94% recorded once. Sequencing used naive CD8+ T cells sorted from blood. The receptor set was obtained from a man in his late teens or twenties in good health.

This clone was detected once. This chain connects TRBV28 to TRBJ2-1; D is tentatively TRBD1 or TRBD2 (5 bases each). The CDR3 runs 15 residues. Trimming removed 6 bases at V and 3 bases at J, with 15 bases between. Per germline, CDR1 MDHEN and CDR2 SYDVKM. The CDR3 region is CASRGETSDYNEQFF. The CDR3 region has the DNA TGTGCCAGCAGGGGGGAAACGTCGGACTACAATGAGCAGTTCTTC.

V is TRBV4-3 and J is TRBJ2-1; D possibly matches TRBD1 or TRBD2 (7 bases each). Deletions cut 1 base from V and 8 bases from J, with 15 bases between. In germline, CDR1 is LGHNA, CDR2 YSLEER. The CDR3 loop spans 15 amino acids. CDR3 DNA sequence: TGCGCCAGCAGCCAAGTAGGGGGCGCGGGGGATGAGCAGTTCTTC. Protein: CASSQVGGAGDEQFF.

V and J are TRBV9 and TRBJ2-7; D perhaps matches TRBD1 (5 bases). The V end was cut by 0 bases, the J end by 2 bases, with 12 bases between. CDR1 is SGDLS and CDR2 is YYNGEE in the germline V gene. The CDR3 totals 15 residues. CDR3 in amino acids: CASSVGDSEAYEQYF. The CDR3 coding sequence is TGTGCCAGCAGCGTAGGAGACAGCGAGGCCTACGAGCAGTACTTC.

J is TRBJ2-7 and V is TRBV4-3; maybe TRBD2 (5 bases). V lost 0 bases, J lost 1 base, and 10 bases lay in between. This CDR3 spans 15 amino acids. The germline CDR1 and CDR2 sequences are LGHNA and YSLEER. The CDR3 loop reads CASSQEVGESYEQYF. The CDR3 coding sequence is TGCGCCAGCAGCCAAGAGGTCGGGGAATCCTACGAGCAGTACTTC.

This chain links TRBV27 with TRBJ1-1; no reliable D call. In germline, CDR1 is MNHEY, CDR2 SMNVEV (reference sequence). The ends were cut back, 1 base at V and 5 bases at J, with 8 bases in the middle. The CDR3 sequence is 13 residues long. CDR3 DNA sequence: TGTGCCAGCAGTTTATTGGGAAAGACTGAAGCTTTCTTT. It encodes CASSLLGKTEAFF.

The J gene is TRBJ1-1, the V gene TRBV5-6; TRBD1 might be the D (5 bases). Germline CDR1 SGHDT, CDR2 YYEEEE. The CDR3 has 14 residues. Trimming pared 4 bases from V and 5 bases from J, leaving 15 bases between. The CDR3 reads CASSPIWGSTEAFF. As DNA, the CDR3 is TGTGCCAGCAGCCCAATCTGGGGGAGTACTGAAGCTTTCTTT.

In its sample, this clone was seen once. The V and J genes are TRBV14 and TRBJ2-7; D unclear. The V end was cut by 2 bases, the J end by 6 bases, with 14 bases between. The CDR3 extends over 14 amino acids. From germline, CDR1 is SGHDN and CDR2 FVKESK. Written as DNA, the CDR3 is TGTGCCAGCAGCCAATATTTGTCCGATGGCGAGCAGTACTTC. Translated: CASSQYLSDGEQYF. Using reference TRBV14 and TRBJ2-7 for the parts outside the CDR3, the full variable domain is EAGVTQFPSHSVIEKGQTVTLRCDPISGHDNLYWYRRVMGKEIKFLLHFVKESKQDESGMPNNRFLAERTGGTYSTLKVQPAELEDSGVYFCASSQYLSDGEQYFGPGTRLTVT.

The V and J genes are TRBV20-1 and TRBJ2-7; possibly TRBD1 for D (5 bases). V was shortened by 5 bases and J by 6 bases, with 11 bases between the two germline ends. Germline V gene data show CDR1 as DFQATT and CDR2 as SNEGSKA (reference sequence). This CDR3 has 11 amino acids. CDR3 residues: CSAQTGTEQYF. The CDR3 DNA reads TGCAGTGCTCAAACAGGAACCGAGCAGTACTTC.